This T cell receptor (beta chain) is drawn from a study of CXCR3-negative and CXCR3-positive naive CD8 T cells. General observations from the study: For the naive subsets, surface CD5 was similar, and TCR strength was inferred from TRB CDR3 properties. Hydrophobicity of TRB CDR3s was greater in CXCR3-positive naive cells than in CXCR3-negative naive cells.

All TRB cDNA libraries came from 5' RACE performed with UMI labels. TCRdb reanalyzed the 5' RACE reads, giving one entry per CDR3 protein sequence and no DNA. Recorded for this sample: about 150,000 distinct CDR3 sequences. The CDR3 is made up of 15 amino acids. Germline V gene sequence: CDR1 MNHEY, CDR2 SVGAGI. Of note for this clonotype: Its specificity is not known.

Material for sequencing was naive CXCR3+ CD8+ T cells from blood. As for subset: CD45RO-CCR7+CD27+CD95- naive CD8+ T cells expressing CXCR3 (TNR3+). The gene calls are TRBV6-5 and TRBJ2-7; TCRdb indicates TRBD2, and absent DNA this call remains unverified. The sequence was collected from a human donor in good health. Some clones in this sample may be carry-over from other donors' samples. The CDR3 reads CASSYYSDYSYEQYF.